This TCR beta chain was documented in a study of spatial heterogeneity in lung cancer. The CDR3 length is 13 residues. V lost 6 bases, J lost 5 bases, and 13 bases lay in between. At least ten counts were recorded for this clonotype. Time point meaning: sample taken at primary tumor resection. Using its own MiXCR run on the 5' RACE reads, TCRdb lists one record per CDR3 protein. The data show about 39,000 distinct CDR3 sequences, 3.1% seen once. The sequencing here drew on normal lung tissue next to the tumor, taken at surgery. This chain joins TRBV12-3 or TRBV12-4 and TRBJ1-2; D is perhaps TRBD1 (5 bases). The source is a male donor with early-stage non-small cell lung cancer. CDR3: CASSPGHTYGYTF. The CDR3 region has the DNA TGTGCCAGCAGCCCTGGACATACTTATGGCTACACCTTC.